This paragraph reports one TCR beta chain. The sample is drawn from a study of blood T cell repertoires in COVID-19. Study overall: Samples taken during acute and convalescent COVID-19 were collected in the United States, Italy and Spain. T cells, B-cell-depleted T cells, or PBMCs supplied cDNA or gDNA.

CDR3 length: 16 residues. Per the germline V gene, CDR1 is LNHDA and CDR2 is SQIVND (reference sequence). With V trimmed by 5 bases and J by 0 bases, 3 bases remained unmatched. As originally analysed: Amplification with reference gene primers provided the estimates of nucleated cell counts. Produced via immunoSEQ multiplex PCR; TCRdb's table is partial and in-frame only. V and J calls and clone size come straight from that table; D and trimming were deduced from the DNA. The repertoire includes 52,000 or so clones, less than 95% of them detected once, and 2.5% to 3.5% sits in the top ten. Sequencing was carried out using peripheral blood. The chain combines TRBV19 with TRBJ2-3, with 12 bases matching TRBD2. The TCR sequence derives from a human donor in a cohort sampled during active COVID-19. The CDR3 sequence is CASSFGLAGSTDTQYF. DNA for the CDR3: TGTGCCAGTAGTTTCGGACTAGCGGGAAGCACAGATACGCAGTATTTT. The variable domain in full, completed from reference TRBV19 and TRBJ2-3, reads DGGITQSPKYLFRKEGQNVTLSCEQNLNHDAMYWYRQDPGQGLRLIYYSQIVNDFQKGDIAEGYSVSREKKESFPLTVTSAQKNPTAFYLCASSFGLAGSTDTQYFGPGTRLTVL.